The clone carrying this TCR beta chain showed up many times. Its cognate antigen is unknown. Quantitative 5'-RACE with molecular barcodes generated TCR beta libraries. TCRdb recomputed calls from the 5' RACE reads with MiXCR, one row per CDR3 protein. The sample has around 130,000 distinct CDR3 sequences; over 6% are singletons. The record originates from a study of CD8 T cells in ankylosing spondylitis. Whole-study findings and limits: Clones linked to disease were reported to show significant enrichment in matched ankylosing spondylitis synovial fluid. The authors found the disease-linked clones to be CD8+ and relatively rare in peripheral blood. Ankylosing spondylitis blood appeared to be characterized by a TCR beta motif of roughly eight highly homologous variants.

CDR1 and CDR2 from the germline V gene are DFQATT and SNEGSKA (reference sequence). This CDR3 comprises 14 residues. Unmatched junction bases numbered 9, after V lost 2 bases and J lost 11 bases. This TCR derives from a male donor with ankylosing spondylitis or in good health (not recorded which). This sequence joins TRBV20-1 and TRBJ2-1; 10 nucleotides match TRBD1. Sequencing input: blood, either unsorted or a sorted T cell fraction (not recorded which). The CDR3 region is CSARPGQGTGKQFF. DNA for the CDR3: TGCAGTGCTAGACCGGGACAGGGGACCGGTAAGCAGTTCTTC.